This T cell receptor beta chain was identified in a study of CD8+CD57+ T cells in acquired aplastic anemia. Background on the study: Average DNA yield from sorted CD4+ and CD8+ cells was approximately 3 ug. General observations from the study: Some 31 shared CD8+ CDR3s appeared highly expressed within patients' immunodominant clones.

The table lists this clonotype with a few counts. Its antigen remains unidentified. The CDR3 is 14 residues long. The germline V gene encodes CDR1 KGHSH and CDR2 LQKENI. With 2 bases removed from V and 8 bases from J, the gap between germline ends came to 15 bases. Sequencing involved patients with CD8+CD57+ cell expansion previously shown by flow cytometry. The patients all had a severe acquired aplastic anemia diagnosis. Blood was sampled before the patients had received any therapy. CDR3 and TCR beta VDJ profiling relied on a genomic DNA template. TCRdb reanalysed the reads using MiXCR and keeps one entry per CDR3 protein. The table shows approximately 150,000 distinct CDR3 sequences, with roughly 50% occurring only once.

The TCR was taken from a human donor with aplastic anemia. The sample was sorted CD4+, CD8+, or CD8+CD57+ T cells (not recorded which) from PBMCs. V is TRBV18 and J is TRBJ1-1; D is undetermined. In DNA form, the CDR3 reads TGTGCCAGCTCACCAGGCGCTCAAGTTAGAGAAGCTTTCTTT. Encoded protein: CASSPGAQVREAFF.